The 2 T cell receptor beta chains presented below share a single source sample, sequenced in a study of Graves' ophthalmopathy and Graves' hyperthyroidism. The sequenced template was RNA, covering the TCR beta CDR3 region. First-round RT-PCR used HTBI primers; second-round multiplex PCR followed. TCRdb redid the calling of the multiplex PCR reads with MiXCR, one entry per CDR3 protein. The profile shows over a million distinct CDR3 sequences, roughly two fifths of them singletons. Material: peripheral blood or thyroid tissue (not recorded which). These receptors all come from an adult man with Graves' hyperthyroidism.

V and J are TRBV4-2 and TRBJ2-7, with 13 bases lining up with TRBD2. The last part of the DNA fits TRBJ2-1 better; the J call may be wrong. The CDR3 loop spans 15 amino acids. Per the germline V gene, CDR1 is LGHNA and CDR2 is YNFKEQ. CDR3 nucleotides: TGTGCCAGCAGTTGGACTAGCGGGAGCTCCTACGAGCAGTTCTTC. Its protein is CASSWTSGSSYEQFF.

The chain combines TRBV25-1 with TRBJ1-2; 10 bases line up with TRBD1. V was pared by 3 bases and J by 7 bases, with 8 bases of the junction left unmatched. Germline V CDR1 and CDR2: MGHDK, SYGVNS. The length of the CDR3 is 15 residues. CDR3 DNA: TGTGCCAGCAGTGAGGGTAGACAGGGGGCGAGTGGCTACACCTTC. It translates to CASSEGRQGASGYTF.